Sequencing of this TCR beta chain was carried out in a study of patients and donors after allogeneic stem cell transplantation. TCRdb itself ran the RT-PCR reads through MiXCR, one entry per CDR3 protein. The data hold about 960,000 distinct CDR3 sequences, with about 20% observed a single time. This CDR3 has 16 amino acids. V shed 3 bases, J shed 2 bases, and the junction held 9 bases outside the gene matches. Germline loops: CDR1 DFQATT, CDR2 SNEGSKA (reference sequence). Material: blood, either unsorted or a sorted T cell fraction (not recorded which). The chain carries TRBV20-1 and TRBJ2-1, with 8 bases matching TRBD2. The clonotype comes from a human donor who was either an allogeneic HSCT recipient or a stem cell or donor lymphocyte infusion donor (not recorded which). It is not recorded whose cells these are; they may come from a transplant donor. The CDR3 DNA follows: TGCAGTGCTAGTCCCCGTATGCGGGAGGCCTACAATGAGCAGTTCTTC. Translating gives CSASPRMREAYNEQFF.